The 14 T cell receptor beta chains below were found in one sample sequenced in a study of identical twins. Via MiXCR, TCRdb re-called the 5' RACE reads, giving one row per CDR3 protein. This sample has fewer than 650,000 distinct CDR3 sequences, with 7.1% found just once. The data also belong to a second study, concerning yellow fever vaccine responses in identical twins.

Sequencing was done on a sample of PBMCs. These receptors were taken from a woman aged 18-29 years in good health.

The table lists this clonotype with a few counts. The chain joins TRBV7-9 to TRBJ2-6, with D uncertain. The CDR3 contains 17 residues. Germline V gene data show CDR1 as SEHNR and CDR2 as FQNEAQ (reference sequence). V lost 4 bases, J lost 0 bases, and 13 bases lay in between. The CDR3 nucleotides read TGTGCCAGCAGCTCCCCGTGGCGGAACTCTGGGGCCAACGTCCTGACTTTC. Protein sequence: CASSSPWRNSGANVLTF.

This clonotype was counted many times. V gene TRBV5-1 combines with J gene TRBJ1-5; 7 positions agree with TRBD1. From germline, CDR1 is SGHRS and CDR2 YFSETQ. The CDR3 has 15 residues. V lost 4 bases, J lost 3 bases, and 7 bases stayed unmatched. This CDR3 is CASSPGQNFNQPQHF. In DNA, the CDR3 is TGCGCCAGCAGCCCGGGACAGAACTTCAATCAGCCCCAGCATTTT.

The rearrangement uses TRBV20-1 and TRBJ2-1; no definite D call. Germline V gene sequence: CDR1 DFQATT, CDR2 SNEGSKA (reference sequence). V lost 3 bases and J lost 0, with 9 bases in between. The length of the CDR3 is 14 residues. CDR3 region: CSASLQSSYNEQFF. As DNA, the CDR3 is TGCAGTGCTAGCCTCCAAAGCTCCTACAATGAGCAGTTCTTC.

This clonotype was seen ten or more times. The chain is built from TRBV7-9 and TRBJ1-5; D is unclear. CDR1 SEHNR and CDR2 FQNEAQ come from the germline V gene (reference sequence). The CDR3 is made up of 15 amino acids. V shed 5 bases and J shed 0 bases, with 11 bases lying between them. The CDR3 protein is CASSTTGNSNQPQHF. The CDR3 coding sequence is TGTGCCAGCAGCACGACCGGGAATAGCAATCAGCCCCAGCATTTT.

The V call is TRBV20-1, the J call TRBJ2-5, with 9 bases matching TRBD2. The CDR3 runs to 14 residues. In germline, CDR1 is DFQATT, CDR2 SNEGSKA (reference sequence). V lost 3 bases and J lost 6; bases outside the gene matches: 8. The CDR3 here is CSARGIAGEQTQYF. CDR3 nucleotides: TGCAGTGCTAGGGGGATAGCGGGAGAACAGACCCAGTACTTC.

The chain has TRBV2 and TRBJ2-7; D unclear. Germline V CDR1 and CDR2: SNHLY, FYNNEI. The V gene lost 7 bases and the J gene lost 7 bases, with 11 bases spanning the gap. The CDR3 extends over 11 amino acids. The CDR3 DNA reads TGTGCCAGCACCCAGACGTCGGAGCAGTACTTC. This translates into CASTQTSEQYF.

This clonotype was observed at least ten times. The V and J genes are TRBV15 and TRBJ1-2; the match to TRBD1 covers 8 bases. Unmatched junction bases numbered 11, after V lost 1 base and J lost 7 bases. This CDR3 contains 16 residues. The germline CDR1 and CDR2 sequences are LNHNV and YYDKDF (reference sequence). Here the CDR3 DNA reads TGTGCCACCAGCAGAGCCTTCGGGACTACAGGGGGTGGCTACACCTTC. It translates to CATSRAFGTTGGGYTF.

There are many counts of this clonotype. The V call is TRBV12-3 or TRBV12-4, the J call TRBJ1-2; no definite D call. CDR3 length: 13 amino acids. V was pared by 3 bases and J by 0 bases, with 5 bases between. Here the CDR3 reads CASSFTANYGYTF. CDR3 DNA sequence: TGTGCCAGCAGTTTTACGGCTAACTATGGCTACACCTTC.

This clonotype came up a few times. V is TRBV7-2 and J is TRBJ1-1; TRBD1 is a possible D gene (5 bases). From germline, CDR1 is SGHTA and CDR2 FQGNSA. Trimming left V 5 bases short and J 8 bases short, with 15 bases between. The CDR3 covers 13 residues. The DNA for the CDR3 is TGTGCCAGCAGCCGAACCTCAGGGTACGAAGCTTTCTTT. Protein sequence: CASSRTSGYEAFF.

This clonotype was counted only a few times. The gene calls are TRBV12-3 or TRBV12-4 and TRBJ2-4, with TRBD1 matching 9 bases. V shed 5 bases, J shed 3 bases, and the junction held 5 bases outside the gene matches. The CDR3 runs 15 residues. The CDR3 region is CASSLTGGGKNIQYF. CDR3 nucleotide sequence: TGTGCCAGCAGTCTGACAGGGGGGGGCAAAAACATTCAGTACTTC.

This clonotype was seen a handful of times. In nucleotides, the CDR3 is TGCGCCAGCAGCTCCCAGGGGGCGAGCGGAGATACGCAGTATTTT. Its protein is CASSSQGASGDTQYF. The rearrangement joins TRBV5-1 to TRBJ2-3, with 8 nucleotides matching TRBD1. V shed 3 bases and J 5 bases; nucleotides not matched to a gene: 8. The germline CDR1 and CDR2 sequences are SGHRS and YFSETQ. This CDR3 contains 15 residues.

This clonotype occurred a few times. CDR3 loop: CASRRDLWNYGYTF. The CDR3 region has the DNA TGTGCCAGCAGGAGGGACCTCTGGAACTATGGCTACACCTTC. J is TRBJ1-2 and V is TRBV6-1, with D possibly matching TRBD1 (5 bases). CDR1 and CDR2 from the germline V gene are MNHNS and SASEGT. The CDR3 extends over 14 amino acids. V lost 6 bases to trimming and J lost 2 bases, with 13 bases between them.

This clonotype was observed a few times. The chain combines TRBV5-1 with TRBJ2-7; 10 bases map to TRBD1. Losses at the gene ends were 4 bases for V and 2 bases for J; bases not matched to a gene: 6. CDR3 length equals 15 residues. The germline V gene encodes CDR1 SGHRS and CDR2 YFSETQ. CDR3 residues: CASSTGTGEPYEQYV. CDR3 nucleotide sequence: TGCGCCAGCAGCACTGGGACAGGGGAACCCTACGAGCAGTACGTC.

This clonotype appeared many times. The chain is built from TRBV15 and TRBJ2-5; D gene uncertain. V was clipped by 2 bases and J by 1 base, with 5 bases between them. Germline V lookup: CDR1 LNHNV, CDR2 YYDKDF (reference sequence). CDR3 size: 13 residues. The CDR3 sequence: CATSRQVQETQYF. The CDR3, as DNA: TGTGCCACCAGCAGACAGGTCCAAGAGACCCAGTACTTC.